These T cell receptor beta chains were read from a single sample in a study of response to subunit inactivated influenza vaccine. TCRdb re-called the RT-PCR reads through MiXCR, storing one row per CDR3 protein. There are hundreds of thousands of distinct CDR3 sequences in the sample; 14% occur only once, and about 7.4% lies in the top ten. Sequenced material: PBMCs from blood, taken 14 to 15 days before vaccination. These receptor sequences come from a man aged 45-65 years who received an inactivated influenza vaccine. The CDR3 runs from the conserved cysteine through the conserved F or W. Fields, in order: V gene, clone size, CDR3 protein. Size is omitted from some rows. Given values are once, few, many or a class for expanded clones.

>TRBV29-1|few
CSVEPRQGQETQYF
>TRBV24-1|NA
CATRGGAIAGELFF
>TRBV4-1|few
CASSQTQQEGVTSTQYF
>TRBV6-2/TRBV6-3|many
CASSDRLGGNIQYF
>TRBV25-1|NA
CASGKMWEKLFF
>TRBV6-5|NA
CASSSTRGGGYTF
>TRBV20-1|NA
CSARIHPQGVTYNSPLHF
>TRBV12-3/TRBV12-4|many
CASSRLGEQYF
>TRBV9|few
CASSVDLAESTDTQYF
>TRBV19|NA
CASSSVRRRAGSNQPQHF
>TRBV6-5|NA
CASSYGLAGVSYNEQFF
>TRBV4-1|NA
CASSLFPNTGQDEKLFF
>TRBV7-9|few
CASSAYGETQYF
>TRBV27|few
CASSPPGSFNTEAFF
>TRBV6-5|NA
CASSYGVFQPQHF
>TRBV7-2|NA
CASSSKIGQLSSYEQYF
>TRBV25-1|many
CASSEWGEAYGEQFF
>TRBV7-2|many
CASSLLAGQETQYF
>TRBV4-2|few
CASSQGARGREKLFF
>TRBV29-1|NA
CSVLKTGREQYF
>TRBV5-5|NA
CASSLPRGSSYNEQFF
>TRBV11-2|few
CASSLVGGGGATGANVLTF
>TRBV28|few
CASIEGGEHAGELFF
>TRBV24-1|few
CATSDLAGGTANTGELFF
>TRBV11-2|NA
CASSFTGRGNTEAFF
>TRBV20-1|NA
CSPPAGDGYTF
>TRBV5-1|few
CASSLMGQGGYEQYF
>TRBV5-1|few
CASSFSGRARDTQYF
>TRBV5-1|NA
CASSVDADTQYF
>TRBV14|NA
CASSQYRTAGYYEQYF
>TRBV29-1|NA
CSVRTGQSNIQYF
>TRBV12-3/TRBV12-4|few
CASSFRGQSNEQFF
>TRBV30|NA
CAWTLRDRHGYTF
>TRBV6-4|NA
CASSVSQGAGTEAFF
>TRBV20-1|NA
CSARERTGGISGANVLTF
>TRBV29-1|NA
CSALTVGPQETQYF
>TRBV20-1|NA
CSASKLAGGLNEQFF
>TRBV4-1|NA
CASSQDVGMYEQYF
>TRBV5-1|many
CASSFFQGYEQYF
>TRBV7-2|NA
CASSSGTGNPGELFF
>TRBV24-1|few
CATSDVGRNEQFF
>TRBV12-3/TRBV12-4|few
CASSPDSFGELFF
>TRBV29-1|NA
CSAPDPPGYEQYF
>TRBV18|few
CASSPASGARETQYF
>TRBV11-2|few
CASSSLNPWARGGYEQYF
>TRBV20-1|NA
CSARDTPGLAAHEQFF
>TRBV30|NA
CALTSGQGNTGELFF
>TRBV4-2|few
CASSQAQGGETQYF
>TRBV5-6|few
CASSHTLAVDPFF